This T cell receptor beta chain is from a study of blood T cell repertoires in COVID-19. Overall study: The study drew acute and convalescent COVID-19 samples from the United States, Italy and Spain.

Trimming cost V 6 bases and J 5 bases; bases outside gene matches: 0. Looked up from germline, CDR1 is SEHNR and CDR2 is FQNEAQ (reference sequence). CDR3 length: 14 residues. Clones were read by immunoSEQ multiplex PCR, and TCRdb kept only the in-frame ones, dropping some. Here the sample spans tens of thousands of clones, roughly 89% being singletons. The sample consisted of peripheral blood. The rearrangement links TRBV7-9 to TRBJ2-2; 13 bases line up with TRBD2. This receptor was identified in a woman between 45 and 60 years old with active COVID-19. The CDR3 loop is CASRTSGRTGELFF. DNA for the CDR3: TGTGCCAGCAGGACTAGCGGGAGGACCGGGGAGCTGTTTTTT.